The clone carrying this T cell receptor (beta chain) came up a few times. Its antigen remains unknown. This entry is derived from a study of T cell repertoires in cytomegalovirus infection. The overall study: CMV epitopes that were recently identified and HLA-C-restricted were used alongside well-studied HLA-B-restricted ones.

TCRdb redid the calling of the reads with MiXCR, one entry per CDR3 protein. The data contain about 500,000 distinct CDR3 sequences, roughly 34% of them singletons. The length of the CDR3 is 17 residues. Germline V CDR1 and CDR2: LGHNA, YSLEER. The V end lost 0 bases, the J end lost 4 bases, and 16 bases lay between the germline ends. The chain is built from TRBV4-3 and TRBJ2-1; TRBD2 is a possible D gene (5 bases). The receptor's source is a human donor in good health (CMV status not recorded). Some clones in this sample may be carry-over from other donors' samples. The sequencing here drew on cultured PBMCs, taken from culture after CMV antigen stimulation. Written as DNA, the CDR3 is TGCGCCAGCAGCCAAGATGGTGGAGGCCCGCCTTACAATGAGCAGTTCTTC. It codes for CASSQDGGGPPYNEQFF.